Here is one T cell receptor (beta chain) with its context. These data originate in a study of OX40 agonist ivuxolimab in advanced cancers. Whole-study context: From about 23 to 85 years was the age range, with a mean of about 54 years, and over 80% were male.

Germline lookup yields CDR1 SNHLY and CDR2 FYNNEI. The CDR3 is 11 amino acids. Trimming removed 8 bases at V and 7 bases at J, with 12 bases between. Assay: immunoSEQ multiplex PCR; the TCRdb copy retains only in-frame clones and omits some. The sample carries 30,000 to 45,000 clones, around 80% recorded once. The chain joins TRBV2 to TRBJ2-7; D is ambiguous. This sequence was found in an adult with an advanced solid tumor such as melanoma, head and neck, liver or kidney cancer. The source was CD4+ or CD8+ T cells sorted from blood, collected in a trial of the OX40 agonist ivuxolimab. DNA of the CDR3: TGTGCCAGCGGAGCCCCCCTGGAGCAGTACTTC. Its protein product is CASGAPLEQYF.